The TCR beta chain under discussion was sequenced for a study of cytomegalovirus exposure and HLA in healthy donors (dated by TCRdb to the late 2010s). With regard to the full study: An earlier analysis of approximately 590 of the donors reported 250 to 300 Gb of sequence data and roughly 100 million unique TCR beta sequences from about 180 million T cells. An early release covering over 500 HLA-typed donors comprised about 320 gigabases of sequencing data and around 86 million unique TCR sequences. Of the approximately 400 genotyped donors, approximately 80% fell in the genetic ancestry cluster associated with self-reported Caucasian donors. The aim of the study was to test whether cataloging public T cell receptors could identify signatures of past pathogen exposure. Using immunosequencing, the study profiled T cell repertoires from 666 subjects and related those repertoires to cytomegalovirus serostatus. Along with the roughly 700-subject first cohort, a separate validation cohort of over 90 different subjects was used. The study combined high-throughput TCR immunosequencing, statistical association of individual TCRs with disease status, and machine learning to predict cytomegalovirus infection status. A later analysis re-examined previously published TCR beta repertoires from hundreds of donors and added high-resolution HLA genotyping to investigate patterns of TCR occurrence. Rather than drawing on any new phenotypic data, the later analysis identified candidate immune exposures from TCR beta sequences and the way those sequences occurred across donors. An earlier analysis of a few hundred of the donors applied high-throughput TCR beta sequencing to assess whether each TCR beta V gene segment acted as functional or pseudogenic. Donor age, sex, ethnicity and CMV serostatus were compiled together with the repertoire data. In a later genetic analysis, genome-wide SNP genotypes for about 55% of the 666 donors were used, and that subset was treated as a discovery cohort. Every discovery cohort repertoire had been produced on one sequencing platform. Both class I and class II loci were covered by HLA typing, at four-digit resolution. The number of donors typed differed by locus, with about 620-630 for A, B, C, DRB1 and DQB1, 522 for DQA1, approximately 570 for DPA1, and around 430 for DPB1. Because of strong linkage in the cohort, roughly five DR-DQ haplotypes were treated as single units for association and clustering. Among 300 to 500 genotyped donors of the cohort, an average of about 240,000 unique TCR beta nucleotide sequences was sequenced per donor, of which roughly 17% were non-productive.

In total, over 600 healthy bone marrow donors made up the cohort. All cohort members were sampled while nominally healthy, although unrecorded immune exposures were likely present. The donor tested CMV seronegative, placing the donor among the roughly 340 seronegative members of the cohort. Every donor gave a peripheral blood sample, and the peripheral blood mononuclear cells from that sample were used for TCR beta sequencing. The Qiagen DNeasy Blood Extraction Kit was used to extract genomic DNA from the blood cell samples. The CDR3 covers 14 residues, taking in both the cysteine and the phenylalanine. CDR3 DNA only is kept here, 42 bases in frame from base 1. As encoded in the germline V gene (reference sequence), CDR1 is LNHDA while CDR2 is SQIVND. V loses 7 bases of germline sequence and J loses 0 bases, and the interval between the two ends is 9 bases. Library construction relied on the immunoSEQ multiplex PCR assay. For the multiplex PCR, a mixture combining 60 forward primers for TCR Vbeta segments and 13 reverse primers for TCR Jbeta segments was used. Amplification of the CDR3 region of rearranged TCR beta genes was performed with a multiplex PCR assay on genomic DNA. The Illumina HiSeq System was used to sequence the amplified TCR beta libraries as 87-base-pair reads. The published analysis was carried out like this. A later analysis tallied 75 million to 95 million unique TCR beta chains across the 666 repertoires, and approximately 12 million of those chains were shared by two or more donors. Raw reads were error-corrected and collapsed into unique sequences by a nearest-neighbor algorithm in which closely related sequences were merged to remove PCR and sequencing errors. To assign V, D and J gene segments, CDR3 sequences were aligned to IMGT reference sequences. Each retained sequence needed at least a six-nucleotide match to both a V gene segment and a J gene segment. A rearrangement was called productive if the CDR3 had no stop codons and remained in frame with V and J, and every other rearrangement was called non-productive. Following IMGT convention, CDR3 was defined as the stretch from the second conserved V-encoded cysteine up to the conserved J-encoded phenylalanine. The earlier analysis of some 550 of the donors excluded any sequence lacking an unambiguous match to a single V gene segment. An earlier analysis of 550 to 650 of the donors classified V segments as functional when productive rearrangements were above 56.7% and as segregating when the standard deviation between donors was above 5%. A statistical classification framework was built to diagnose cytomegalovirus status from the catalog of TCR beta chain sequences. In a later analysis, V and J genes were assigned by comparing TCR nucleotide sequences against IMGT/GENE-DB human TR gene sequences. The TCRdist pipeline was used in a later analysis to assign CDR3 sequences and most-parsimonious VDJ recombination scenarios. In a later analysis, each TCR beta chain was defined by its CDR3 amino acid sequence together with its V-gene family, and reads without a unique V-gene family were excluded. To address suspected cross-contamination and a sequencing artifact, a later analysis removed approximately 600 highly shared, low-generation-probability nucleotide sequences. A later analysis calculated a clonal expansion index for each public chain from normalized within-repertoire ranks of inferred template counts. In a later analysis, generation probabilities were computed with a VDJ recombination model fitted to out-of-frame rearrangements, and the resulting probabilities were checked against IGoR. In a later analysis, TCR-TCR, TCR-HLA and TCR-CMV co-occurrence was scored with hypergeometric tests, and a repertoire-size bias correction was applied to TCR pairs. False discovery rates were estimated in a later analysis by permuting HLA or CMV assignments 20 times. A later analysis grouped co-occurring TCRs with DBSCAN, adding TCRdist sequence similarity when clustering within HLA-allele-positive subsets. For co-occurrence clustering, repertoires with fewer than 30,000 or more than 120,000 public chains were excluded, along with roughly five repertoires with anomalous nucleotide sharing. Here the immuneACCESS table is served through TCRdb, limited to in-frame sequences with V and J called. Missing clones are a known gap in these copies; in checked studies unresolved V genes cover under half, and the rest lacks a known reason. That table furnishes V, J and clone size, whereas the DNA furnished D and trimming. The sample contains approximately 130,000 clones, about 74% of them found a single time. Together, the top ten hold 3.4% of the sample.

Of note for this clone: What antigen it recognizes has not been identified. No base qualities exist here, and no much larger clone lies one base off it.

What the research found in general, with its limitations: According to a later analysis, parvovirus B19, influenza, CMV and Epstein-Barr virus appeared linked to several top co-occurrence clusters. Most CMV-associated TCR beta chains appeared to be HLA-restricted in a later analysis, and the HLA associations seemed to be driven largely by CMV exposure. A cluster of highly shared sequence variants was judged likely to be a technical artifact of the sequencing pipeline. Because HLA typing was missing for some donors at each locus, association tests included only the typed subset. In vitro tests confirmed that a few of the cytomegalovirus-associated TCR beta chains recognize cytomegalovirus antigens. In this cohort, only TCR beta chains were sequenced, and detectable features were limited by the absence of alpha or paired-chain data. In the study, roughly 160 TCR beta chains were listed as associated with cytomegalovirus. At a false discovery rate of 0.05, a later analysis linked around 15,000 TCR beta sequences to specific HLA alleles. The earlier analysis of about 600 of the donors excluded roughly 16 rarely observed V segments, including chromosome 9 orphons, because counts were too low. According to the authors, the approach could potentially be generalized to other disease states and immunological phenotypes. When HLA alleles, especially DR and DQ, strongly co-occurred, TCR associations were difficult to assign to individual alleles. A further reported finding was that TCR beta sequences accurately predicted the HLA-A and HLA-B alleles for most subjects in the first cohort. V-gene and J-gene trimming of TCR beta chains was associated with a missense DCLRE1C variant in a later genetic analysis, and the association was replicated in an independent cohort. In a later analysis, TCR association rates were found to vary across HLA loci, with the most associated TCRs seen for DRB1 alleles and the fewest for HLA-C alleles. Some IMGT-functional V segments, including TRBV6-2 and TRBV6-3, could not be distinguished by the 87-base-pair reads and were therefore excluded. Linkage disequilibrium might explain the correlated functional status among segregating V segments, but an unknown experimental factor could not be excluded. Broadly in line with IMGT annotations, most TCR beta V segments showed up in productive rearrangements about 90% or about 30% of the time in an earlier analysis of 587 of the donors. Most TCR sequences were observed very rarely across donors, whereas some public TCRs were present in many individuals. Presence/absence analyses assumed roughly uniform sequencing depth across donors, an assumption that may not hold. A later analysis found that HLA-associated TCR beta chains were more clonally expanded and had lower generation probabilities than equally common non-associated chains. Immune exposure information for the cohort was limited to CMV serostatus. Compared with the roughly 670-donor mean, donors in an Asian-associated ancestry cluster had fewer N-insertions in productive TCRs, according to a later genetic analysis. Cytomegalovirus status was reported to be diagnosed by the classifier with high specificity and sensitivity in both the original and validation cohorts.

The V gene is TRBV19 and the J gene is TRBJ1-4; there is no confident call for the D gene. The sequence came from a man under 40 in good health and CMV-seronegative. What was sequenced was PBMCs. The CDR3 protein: CASKEEPTNEKLFF. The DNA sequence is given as TGTGCCAGTAAGGAGGAACCAACTAATGAAAAACTGTTTTTT. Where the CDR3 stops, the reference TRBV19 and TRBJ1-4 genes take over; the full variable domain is DGGITQSPKYLFRKEGQNVTLSCEQNLNHDAMYWYRQDPGQGLRLIYYSQIVNDFQKGDIAEGYSVSREKKESFPLTVTSAQKNPTAFYLCASKEEPTNEKLFFGSGTQLSVL.